Listed here are 3 T cell receptor beta chains from one sample, sequenced in a study of OX40 agonist ivuxolimab in advanced cancers. Profiled with immunoSEQ multiplex PCR; TCRdb holds only in-frame clones, not every one. The sample shows tens of thousands of clones, roughly 83% of them seen only once. Specimen: CD4+ or CD8+ T cells sorted from blood, collected in a trial of the OX40 agonist ivuxolimab. The receptor set was obtained from an adult with an advanced solid tumor such as melanoma, head and neck, liver or kidney cancer.

The chain combines TRBV5-8 with TRBJ2-5; D might be TRBD1 or TRBD2, each matching 5 bases. The V end was cut by 0 bases, the J end by 4 bases, with 16 bases between. The CDR3 spans 16 residues. Germline assignment: CDR1 SGHTS and CDR2 YDEGEE. The CDR3 region has the DNA TGTGCCAGCAGCTTGGGCCCGTTACGGGGCGGAGAGACCCAGTACTTC. Encoded protein: CASSLGPLRGGETQYF.

This chain joins TRBV2 and TRBJ2-7; 8 bases are a match to TRBD1. CDR3 length equals 13 residues. In germline, CDR1 is SNHLY, CDR2 FYNNEI. Trimming at V came to 6 bases and at J to 3 bases, leaving 4 bases not matched to a gene. This CDR3 reads CASSAGQVYEQYF. In DNA, the CDR3 is TGTGCCAGCAGCGCGGGACAGGTCTACGAGCAGTACTTC. Full variable domain (outside the CDR3, taken from reference TRBV2 and TRBJ2-7): EPEVTQTPSHQVTQMGQEVILRCVPISNHLYFYWYRQILGQKVEFLVSFYNNEISEKSEIFDDQFSVERPDGSNFTLKIRSTKLEDSAMYFCASSAGQVYEQYFGPGTRLTVT.

The gene calls are TRBV19 and TRBJ2-7; 7 bases match TRBD1. Germline lookup yields CDR1 LNHDA and CDR2 SQIVND (reference sequence). The CDR3 has 12 residues. Unmatched junction bases numbered 1, after V lost 5 bases and J lost 3 bases. CDR3: CASSPGGYEQYF. CDR3 DNA: TGTGCCAGTAGTCCAGGGGGCTACGAGCAGTACTTC. Combining the CDR3 with reference TRBV19 and TRBJ2-7 gives the whole variable domain DGGITQSPKYLFRKEGQNVTLSCEQNLNHDAMYWYRQDPGQGLRLIYYSQIVNDFQKGDIAEGYSVSREKKESFPLTVTSAQKNPTAFYLCASSPGGYEQYFGPGTRLTVT.